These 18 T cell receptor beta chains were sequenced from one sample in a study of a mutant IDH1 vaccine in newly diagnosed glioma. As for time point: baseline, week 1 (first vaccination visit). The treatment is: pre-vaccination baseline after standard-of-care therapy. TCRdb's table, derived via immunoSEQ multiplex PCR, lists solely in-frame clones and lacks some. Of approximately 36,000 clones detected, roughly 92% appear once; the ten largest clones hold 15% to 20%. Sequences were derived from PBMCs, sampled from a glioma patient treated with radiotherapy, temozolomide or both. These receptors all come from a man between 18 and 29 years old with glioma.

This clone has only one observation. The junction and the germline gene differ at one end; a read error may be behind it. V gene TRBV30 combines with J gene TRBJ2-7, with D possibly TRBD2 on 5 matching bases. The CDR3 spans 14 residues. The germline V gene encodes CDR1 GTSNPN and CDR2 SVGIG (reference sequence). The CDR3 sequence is CALEAPEGSFEQYF. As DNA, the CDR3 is TGTGCCCTCGAGGCCCCCGAGGGATCCTTCGAGCAGTACTTC.

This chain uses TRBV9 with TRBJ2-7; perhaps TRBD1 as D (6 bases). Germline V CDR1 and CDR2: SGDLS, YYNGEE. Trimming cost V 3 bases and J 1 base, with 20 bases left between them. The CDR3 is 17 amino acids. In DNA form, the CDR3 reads TGTGCCAGCAGCGCTGATATGCCCGGGACACAGTCCTACGAGCAGTACTTC. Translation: CASSADMPGTQSYEQYF.

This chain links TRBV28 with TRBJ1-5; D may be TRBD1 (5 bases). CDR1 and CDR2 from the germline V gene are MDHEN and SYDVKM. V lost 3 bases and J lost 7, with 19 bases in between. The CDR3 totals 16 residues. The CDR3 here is CASSFPASGREQPQHF. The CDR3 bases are TGTGCCAGCAGTTTCCCGGCCTCAGGGAGAGAACAGCCCCAGCATTTT.

CDR3 residues: CAWSVQDEQYF. The CDR3 DNA reads TGTGCCTGGAGTGTACAGGACGAGCAGTACTTC. The genes are TRBV30 and TRBJ2-5, with D possibly matching TRBD1 (5 bases). TRBJ2-7 matches the DNA end more closely, so the J call is doubtful. From germline, CDR1 is GTSNPN and CDR2 SVGIG (reference sequence). This CDR3 spans 11 amino acids.

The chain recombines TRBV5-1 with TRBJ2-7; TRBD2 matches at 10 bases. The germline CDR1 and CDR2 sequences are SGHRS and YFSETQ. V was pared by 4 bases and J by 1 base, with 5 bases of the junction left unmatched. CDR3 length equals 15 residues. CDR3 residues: CASSLTSGTSYEQYF. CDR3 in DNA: TGCGCCAGCAGCCTAACTAGCGGGACTTCCTACGAGCAGTACTTC.

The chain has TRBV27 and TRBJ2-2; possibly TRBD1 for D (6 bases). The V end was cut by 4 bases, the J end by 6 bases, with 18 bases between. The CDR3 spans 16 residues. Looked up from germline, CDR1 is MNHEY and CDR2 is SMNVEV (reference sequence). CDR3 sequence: CASSSPLRDKPGELFF. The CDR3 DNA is TGTGCCAGCAGTTCACCCCTAAGGGACAAGCCCGGGGAGCTGTTTTTT.

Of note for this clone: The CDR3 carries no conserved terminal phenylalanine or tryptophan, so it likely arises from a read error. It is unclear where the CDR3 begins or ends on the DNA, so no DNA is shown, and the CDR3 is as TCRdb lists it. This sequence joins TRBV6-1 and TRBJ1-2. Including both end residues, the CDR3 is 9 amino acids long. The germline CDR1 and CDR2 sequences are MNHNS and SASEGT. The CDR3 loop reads CAPAGGPRR.

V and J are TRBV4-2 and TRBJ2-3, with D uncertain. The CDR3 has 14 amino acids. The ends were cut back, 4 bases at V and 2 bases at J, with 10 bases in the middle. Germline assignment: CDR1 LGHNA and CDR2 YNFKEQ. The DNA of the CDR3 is TGTGCCAGCAGCCCATTCGCAGACACAGATACGCAGTATTTT. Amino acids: CASSPFADTDTQYF.

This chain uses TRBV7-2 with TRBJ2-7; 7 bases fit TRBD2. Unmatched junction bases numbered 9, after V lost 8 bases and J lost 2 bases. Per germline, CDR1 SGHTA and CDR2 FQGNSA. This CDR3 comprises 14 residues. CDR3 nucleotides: TGTGCCAGCGGGTCCGGGACTACGACCTACGAGCAGTACTTC. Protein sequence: CASGSGTTTYEQYF.

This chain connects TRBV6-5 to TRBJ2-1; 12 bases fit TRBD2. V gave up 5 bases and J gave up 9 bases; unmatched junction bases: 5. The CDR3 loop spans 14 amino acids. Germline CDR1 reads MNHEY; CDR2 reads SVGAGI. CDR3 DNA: TGTGCCAGCAGTCCGGGACTAGCGGGTACTGAGCAGTTCTTC. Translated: CASSPGLAGTEQFF.

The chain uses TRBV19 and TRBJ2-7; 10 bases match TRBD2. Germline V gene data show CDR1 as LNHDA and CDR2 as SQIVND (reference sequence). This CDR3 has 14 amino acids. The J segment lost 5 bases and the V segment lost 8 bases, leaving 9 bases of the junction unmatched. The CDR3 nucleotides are TGTGCCAGTGCAAACCCTAGCGGGAGCGACGAGCAGTACTTC. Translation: CASANPSGSDEQYF. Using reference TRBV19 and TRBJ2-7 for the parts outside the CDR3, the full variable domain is DGGITQSPKYLFRKEGQNVTLSCEQNLNHDAMYWYRQDPGQGLRLIYYSQIVNDFQKGDIAEGYSVSREKKESFPLTVTSAQKNPTAFYLCASANPSGSDEQYFGPGTRLTVT.

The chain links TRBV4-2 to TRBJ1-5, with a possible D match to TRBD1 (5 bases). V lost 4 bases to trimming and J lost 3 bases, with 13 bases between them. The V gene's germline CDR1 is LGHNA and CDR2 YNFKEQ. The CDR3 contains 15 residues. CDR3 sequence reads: CASSPRGGYNQPQHF. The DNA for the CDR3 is TGTGCCAGCAGCCCCCGGGGGGGATACAATCAGCCCCAGCATTTT.

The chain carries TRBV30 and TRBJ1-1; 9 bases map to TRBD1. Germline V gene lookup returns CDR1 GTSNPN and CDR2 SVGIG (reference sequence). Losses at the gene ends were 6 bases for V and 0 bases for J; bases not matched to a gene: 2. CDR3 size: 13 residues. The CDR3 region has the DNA TGTGCCTGCGGGACAGGGCTGAACACTGAAGCTTTCTTT. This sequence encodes CACGTGLNTEAFF.

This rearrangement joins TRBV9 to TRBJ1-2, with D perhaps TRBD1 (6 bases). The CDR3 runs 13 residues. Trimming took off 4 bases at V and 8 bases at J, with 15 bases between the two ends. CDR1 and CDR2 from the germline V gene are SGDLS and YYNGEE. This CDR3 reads CASSKTGYGGYTF. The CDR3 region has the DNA TGTGCCAGCAGCAAAACAGGGTATGGCGGCTACACCTTC.

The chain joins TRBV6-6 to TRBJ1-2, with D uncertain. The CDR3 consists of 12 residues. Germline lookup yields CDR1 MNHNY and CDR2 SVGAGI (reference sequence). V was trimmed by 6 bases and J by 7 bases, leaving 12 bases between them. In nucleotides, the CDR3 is TGTGCCAGCAGCACCTTCGAAGCTGGCTACACCTTC. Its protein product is CASSTFEAGYTF.

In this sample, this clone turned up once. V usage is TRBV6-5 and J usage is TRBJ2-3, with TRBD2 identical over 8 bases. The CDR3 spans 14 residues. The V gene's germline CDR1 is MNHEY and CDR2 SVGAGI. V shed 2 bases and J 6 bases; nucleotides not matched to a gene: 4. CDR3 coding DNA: TGTGCCAGCAGTTACCAAACGGGAGGGGATACGCAGTATTTT. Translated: CASSYQTGGDTQYF.

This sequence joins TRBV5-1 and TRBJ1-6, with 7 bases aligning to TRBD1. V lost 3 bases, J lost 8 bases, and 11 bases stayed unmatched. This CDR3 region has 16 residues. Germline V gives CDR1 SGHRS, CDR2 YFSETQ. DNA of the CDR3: TGCGCCAGCAGCTCCTCCCGACAGGGTGGGGATTCACCCCTCCACTTT. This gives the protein CASSSSRQGGDSPLHF. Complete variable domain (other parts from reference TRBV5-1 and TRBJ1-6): KAGVTQTPRYLIKTRGQQVTLSCSPISGHRSVSWYQQTPGQGLQFLFEYFSETQRNKGNFPGRFSGRQFSNSRSEMNVSTLELGDSALYLCASSSSRQGGDSPLHFGNGTRLTVT.

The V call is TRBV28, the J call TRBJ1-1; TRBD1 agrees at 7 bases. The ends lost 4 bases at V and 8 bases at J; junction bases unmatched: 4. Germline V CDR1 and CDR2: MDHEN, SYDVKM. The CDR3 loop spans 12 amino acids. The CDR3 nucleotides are TGTGCCAGCAGTTCCGGGACAGTAGAAGCTTTCTTT. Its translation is CASSSGTVEAFF.